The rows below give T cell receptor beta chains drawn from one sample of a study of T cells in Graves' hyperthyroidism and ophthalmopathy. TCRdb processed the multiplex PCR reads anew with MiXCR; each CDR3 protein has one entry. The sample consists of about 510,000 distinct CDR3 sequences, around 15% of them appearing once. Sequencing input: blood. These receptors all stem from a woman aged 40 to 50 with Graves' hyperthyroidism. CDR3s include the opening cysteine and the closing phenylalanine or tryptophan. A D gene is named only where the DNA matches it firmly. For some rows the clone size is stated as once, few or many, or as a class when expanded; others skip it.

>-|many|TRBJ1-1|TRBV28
TGTGCCAGCAGTTTTGTGTCCCTTATGAACACTGAAGCTTTCTTT
CASSFVSLMNTEAFF
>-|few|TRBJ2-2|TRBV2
TGTGCCAGCAGTTCGGAGGGGGTTACCGGGGAGCTGTTTTTT
CASSSEGVTGELFF
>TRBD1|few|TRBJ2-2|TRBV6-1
TGTGCCAGCAGAAAACAGGGGGCGATCACCGGGGAGCTGTTTTTT
CASRKQGAITGELFF
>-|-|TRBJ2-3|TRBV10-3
TGTGCCATCAGTGTCGGGACACCTTCGGGAGATACGCAGTATTTT
CAISVGTPSGDTQYF
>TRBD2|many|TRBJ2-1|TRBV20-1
TGCAGTGCTAGAGGCCAGCGGGAGGGCCTCAATGAGCAGTTCTTC
CSARGQREGLNEQFF
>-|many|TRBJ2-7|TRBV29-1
TGCAGCGTGGCCAATAGCTCCTACGAGCAGTACTTC
CSVANSSYEQYF
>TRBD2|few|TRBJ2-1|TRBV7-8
TGTGCCAGCAGCTTAATTTGGGGCTACAGAGTTGAAGGACTAGGAGCCGACAATGAGCAGTTCTTC
CASSLIWGYRVEGLGADNEQFF
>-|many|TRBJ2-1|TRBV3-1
TGTGCCAGCAGCCCCGGAGAAGTAGCGGTGGATGAGCAGTTCTTC
CASSPGEVAVDEQFF
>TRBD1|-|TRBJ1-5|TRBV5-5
TGTGCCAGCAGCTTGTGGGGACAGGACAGCAATCAGCCCCAGCATTTT
CASSLWGQDSNQPQHF
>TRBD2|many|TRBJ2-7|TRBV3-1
TGTGCCAGCAGCCATCCCCCCGGGACTAGCTCCTACGAGCAGTACTTC
CASSHPPGTSSYEQYF
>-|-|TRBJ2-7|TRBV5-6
TGTGCCAGCAGCTTGAAGAGGGTTAGCGCGATCTTACCCTACGAGCAGTACTTC
CASSLKRVSAILPYEQYF
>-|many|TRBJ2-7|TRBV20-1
TGCAGTGCGCGACGACCCGGCTACGAGCAGTACTTC
CSARRPGYEQYF